These 6 T cell receptor beta chains share one sample of origin, sequenced in a study of blood T cell repertoires in COVID-19 (TCRdb year 2020). Library generation was performed with the immunoSEQ multiplex PCR assay. TCRdb stores this immuneACCESS table with in-frame sequences only. Part of the clones is absent; in the studies checked, under half of the shortfall reflects unresolved V genes, and no reason is known for the rest. This sample lists tens of thousands of clones; more than 85% were detected once. The ten largest account for less than 6.5% of the sample. The sequenced sample was peripheral blood. These receptor sequences come from a man aged 35 to 55 with acute or convalescent COVID-19.

In nucleotides, the CDR3 is TGTGCCAGCAGCCCGTTGGGGGGTAGCACAGATACGCAGTATTTT. It yields the protein CASSPLGGSTDTQYF. The gene calls are TRBV7-3 and TRBJ2-3; tentatively, D is TRBD2 (6 bases). V was clipped by 5 bases and J by 0 bases, with 12 bases between them. The CDR3 has 15 residues. CDR1 is SGHTA and CDR2 is FQGTGA in the germline V gene.

Points on this clone: One junction end disagrees with the germline gene, perhaps due to a read error. This chain connects TRBV29-1 to TRBJ2-1; D gene unclear. Germline V lookup: CDR1 SQVTM, CDR2 ANQGSEA. The CDR3 is 12 amino acids. The CDR3 spells CSVVRSSNEQFF. For the CDR3, the DNA is TGCAGCGTTGTTAGATCCTCCAATGAGCAGTTCTTC.

The rearrangement uses TRBV7-8 and TRBJ2-3; 9 bases match TRBD2. The trim removed 1 base at V and 1 base at J, leaving 3 bases unmatched. Germline CDR1 reads SGHVS; CDR2 reads FQNEAQ. The CDR3 covers 16 residues. CDR3 loop: CASSLGKRGGTDTQYF. CDR3 bases: TGTGCCAGCAGCTTAGGGAAGCGGGGGGGCACAGATACGCAGTATTTT.

The chain joins TRBV5-1 to TRBJ1-2; 10 nucleotides align to TRBD1. Germline V gene sequence: CDR1 SGHRS, CDR2 YFSETQ. The J segment lost 5 bases and the V segment lost 4 bases, leaving 5 bases of the junction unmatched. This CDR3 comprises 14 residues. The CDR3 region has the DNA TGCGCCAGCAGCCCGGAGGGACAGGGGTATGGCTACACCTTC. It yields the protein CASSPEGQGYGYTF. Supplemented by reference TRBV5-1 and TRBJ1-2, the full variable domain reads KAGVTQTPRYLIKTRGQQVTLSCSPISGHRSVSWYQQTPGQGLQFLFEYFSETQRNKGNFPGRFSGRQFSNSRSEMNVSTLELGDSALYLCASSPEGQGYGYTFGSGTRLTVV.

This chain joins TRBV4-2 and TRBJ1-1; a possible D gene is TRBD1 (6 bases). This CDR3 spans 13 amino acids. Trimming pared 3 bases from V and 6 bases from J, leaving 11 bases between. Germline V gene sequence: CDR1 LGHNA, CDR2 YNFKEQ. Written as DNA, the CDR3 is TGTGCCAGCAGCCAGTCACAGGGTCCTGAAGCTTTCTTT. It encodes CASSQSQGPEAFF.

The sample holds one count of this clone. The V call is TRBV2, the J call TRBJ1-4, with D perhaps matching TRBD1 (5 bases). The CDR3 has 14 residues. Trimming took 3 bases from V and 5 from J, leaving 10 bases between them. CDR1 is SNHLY and CDR2 is FYNNEI in the germline V gene. This CDR3 reads CASSDVRANEKLFF. In nucleotides, the CDR3 is TGTGCCAGCAGTGATGTCAGGGCAAATGAAAAACTGTTTTTT.